This is a list of T cell receptor beta chains from one sample in a study of blood T cell repertoires in COVID-19. Generated by immunoSEQ multiplex PCR, the TCRdb table keeps only in-frame clones and is missing some. The table has around 64,000 clones, roughly 90% seen once. The sample consisted of peripheral blood. These receptors were obtained from an elderly man in a cohort sampled during active COVID-19. Each CDR3 is given with its conserved first and last residue. The D gene is left open where the match is weak. Size values are once, few and many counts, or a class for expanded clones, and some rows have none.

J | length | D | V | size | CDR3 | DNA
TRBJ2-7 | 15 | NA | TRBV7-2 | NA | CASSLGVESNYEQYF | TGTGCCAGCAGCTTAGGTGTCGAGAGCAACTACGAGCAGTACTTC
TRBJ1-1 | 14 | TRBD1 | TRBV3-1/TRBV3-2 | NA | CASRQQGVNTEAFF | TGTGCCAGCAGACAACAGGGGGTGAACACTGAAGCTTTCTTT
TRBJ2-7 | 12 | NA | TRBV28 | once | CASSLIGYEQYF | TGTGCCAGCAGTTTAATCGGGTACGAGCAGTACTTC
TRBJ2-5 | 16 | TRBD2 | TRBV5-1 | NA | CASSLTSGRHQETQYF | TGCGCCAGCAGCTTGACTAGCGGGAGGCATCAAGAGACCCAGTACTTC
TRBJ2-7 | 13 | NA | TRBV30 | NA | CAWKWQNTYEQYF | TGTGCCTGGAAGTGGCAGAACACCTACGAGCAGTACTTC
TRBJ1-2 | 15 | TRBD1 | TRBV7-2 | NA | CASSFGTGGVYGYTF | TGTGCCAGCAGCTTCGGGACAGGGGGCGTCTATGGCTACACCTTC
TRBJ1-2 | 16 | TRBD1 | TRBV9 | NA | CASSVRDRGTNYGYTF | TGTGCCAGCAGCGTGAGGGACAGGGGGACTAACTATGGCTACACCTTC
TRBJ2-2 | 15 | TRBD1 | TRBV5-1 | few | CASRGQGANTGELFF | TGCGCCAGCAGGGGACAGGGGGCGAACACCGGGGAGCTGTTTTTT
TRBJ1-2 | 11 | NA | TRBV12-3/TRBV12-4 | NA | CASLRRLAYTF | TGTGCCAGTCTTAGACGGCTAGCCTACACCTTC
TRBJ2-5 | 15 | NA | TRBV7-8 | NA | CASSLSGLTQETQYF | TGTGCCAGCAGCTTATCAGGGTTAACACAAGAGACCCAGTACTTC
TRBJ2-1 | 15 | TRBD1 | TRBV4-1 | NA | CASSQAGTGVYEQFF | TGCGCCAGCAGCCAAGCCGGGACAGGGGTTTATGAGCAGTTCTTC
TRBJ1-4 | 14 | NA | TRBV7-9 | NA | CASSGSATNEKLFF | TGTGCCAGCAGCGGCTCTGCAACTAATGAAAAACTGTTTTTT
TRBJ1-1 | 12 | NA | TRBV30 | NA | CAWSKDAGQAFF | TGTGCCTGGAGCAAGGACGCGGGCCAAGCTTTCTTT
TRBJ1-1 | 14 | NA | TRBV5-1 | once | CASRRDGQNTEAFF | TGCGCCAGCAGGCGGGACGGTCAGAACACTGAAGCTTTCTTT
TRBJ2-7 | 14 | NA | TRBV6-5 | NA | CAIIIQGNSYEQYF | TGTGCCATCATAATACAGGGTAACTCCTACGAGCAGTACTTC
TRBJ1-6 | 14 | TRBD1 | TRBV28 | NA | CASRPQGYDSPLHF | TGTGCCAGCAGGCCACAGGGGTATGATTCACCCCTCCACTTT
TRBJ2-5 | 13 | NA | TRBV19 | once | CASSISSQETQYF | TGTGCCAGTAGTATCTCCAGTCAAGAGACCCAGTACTTC
TRBJ2-3 | 14 | NA | TRBV3-1/TRBV3-2 | NA | CASSQGPGTDTQYF | TGTGCCAGCAGCCAGGGGCCCGGCACAGATACGCAGTATTTT
TRBJ2-7 | 14 | TRBD2 | TRBV6-5 | NA | CASSQGLAGREQYF | TGTGCCAGCAGCCAGGGACTAGCGGGGCGGGAGCAGTACTTC
TRBJ1-3 | 16 | TRBD1 | TRBV6-5 | NA | CASSSWTGGAGNTIYF | TGTGCCAGCAGTTCTTGGACAGGGGGCGCTGGAAACACCATATATTTT
TRBJ1-5 | 15 | TRBD1 | TRBV5-1 | NA | CASSLDQGANQPQHF | TGCGCCAGCAGCTTGGATCAGGGGGCGAATCAGCCCCAGCATTTT
TRBJ1-5 | 16 | NA | TRBV11-3 | NA | CASSLIRGESNQPQHF | TGTGCCAGCAGCTTAATACGGGGAGAAAGCAATCAGCCCCAGCATTTT
TRBJ2-1 | 16 | TRBD2 | TRBV3-1/TRBV3-2 | NA | CASSQVRLAVYNEQFF | TGTGCCAGCAGCCAAGTAAGGCTAGCGGTCTACAATGAGCAGTTCTTC
TRBJ2-5 | 16 | TRBD2 | TRBV9 | NA | CASSPGASGLQETQYF | TGTGCCAGCAGCCCAGGGGCTAGCGGGCTTCAAGAGACCCAGTACTTC
TRBJ1-1 | 15 | NA | TRBV24-1 | NA | CATSGTENMNTEAFF | TGTGCCACCAGTGGTACAGAGAACATGAACACTGAAGCTTTCTTT
TRBJ1-5 | 15 | NA | TRBV7-2 | NA | CASSPVRIGNQPQHF | TGTGCCAGCAGCCCCGTGCGTATTGGCAATCAGCCCCAGCATTTT
TRBJ2-2 | 15 | NA | TRBV7-3 | NA | CASSFARAATGELFF | TGTGCCAGCAGCTTCGCCAGGGCAGCTACCGGGGAGCTGTTTTTT
TRBJ1-2 | 15 | TRBD1 | TRBV6-5 | NA | CASSYWGQGDYGYTF | TGTGCCAGCAGTTACTGGGGACAGGGTGACTATGGCTACACCTTC
TRBJ2-6 | 16 | TRBD2 | TRBV4-1 | NA | CASSQTGGSGANVLTF | TGCGCCAGCAGCCAAACGGGGGGCTCTGGGGCCAACGTCCTGACTTTC
TRBJ2-5 | 14 | TRBD2 | TRBV3-1/TRBV3-2 | once | CASSQGLAGVTQYF | TGTGCCAGCAGCCAGGGACTAGCGGGAGTAACCCAGTACTTC
TRBJ1-1 | 14 | NA | TRBV19 | NA | CATHPGGPVLEAFF | TGTGCCACACATCCCGGGGGGCCGGTCCTTGAAGCTTTCTTT
TRBJ2-2 | 14 | TRBD1 | TRBV30 | NA | CAWKWTGGSGELFF | TGTGCCTGGAAATGGACAGGGGGCTCCGGGGAGCTGTTTTTT
TRBJ2-3 | 14 | NA | TRBV9 | NA | CASSVVDNTDTQYF | TGTGCCAGCAGCGTAGTCGACAACACAGATACGCAGTATTTT
TRBJ2-1 | 13 | NA | TRBV27 | NA | CASSHGSYNEQFF | TGTGCCAGCAGTCATGGTAGCTACAATGAGCAGTTCTTC
TRBJ1-2 | 13 | NA | TRBV6-2/TRBV6-3 | NA | CASSYNTVASYTF | TGTGCCAGCAGTTACAACACAGTCGCGAGCTACACCTTC
TRBJ2-2 | 14 | TRBD1 | TRBV2 | once | CASKQGQGTGELFF | TGTGCCAGCAAACAGGGGCAGGGCACCGGGGAGCTGTTTTTT
TRBJ2-3 | 16 | TRBD2 | TRBV2 | once | CASRPGLAEFTDTQYF | TGTGCCAGCAGACCGGGACTAGCGGAATTCACAGATACGCAGTATTTT
TRBJ2-1 | 13 | TRBD2 | TRBV19 | NA | CASRASGGNEQFF | TGTGCCAGTAGGGCTAGCGGGGGGAATGAGCAGTTCTTC
TRBJ2-1 | 15 | NA | TRBV7-9 | few | CASSLVGSSYNEQFF | TGTGCCAGCAGCTTAGTCGGGAGCTCCTACAATGAGCAGTTCTTC
TRBJ1-1 | 14 | TRBD1 | TRBV5-6 | NA | CASSFYRGVTEAFF | TGTGCCAGCAGCTTTTACAGGGGGGTAACTGAAGCTTTCTTT
TRBJ1-3 | 12 | NA | TRBV19 | few | CASSTVGNTIYF | TGTGCCAGTAGTACCGTCGGAAACACCATATATTTT
TRBJ2-1 | 15 | TRBD2 | TRBV19 | NA | CASSIFRGRGHEQFF | TGTGCCAGTAGTATATTTCGCGGGAGGGGTCATGAGCAGTTCTTC
TRBJ2-2 | 15 | TRBD2 | TRBV7-9 | NA | CASSPGTSATGELFF | TGTGCCAGCAGCCCCGGGACTAGCGCGACCGGGGAGCTGTTTTTT
TRBJ2-1 | 13 | NA | TRBV2 | NA | CASSEPLGNEQFF | TGTGCCAGCAGCGAGCCACTAGGGAATGAGCAGTTCTTC
TRBJ2-7 | 13 | TRBD1 | TRBV11-2 | NA | CASSSGPRDSSYF | TGTGCCAGCAGCTCCGGGCCCCGGGACAGCTCTTACTTC
TRBJ2-7 | 18 | TRBD2 | TRBV19 | NA | CASSIMTSGVDHSYEQYF | TGTGCCAGTAGTATCATGACTAGCGGGGTCGACCACTCCTACGAGCAGTACTTC
TRBJ2-3 | 15 | NA | TRBV24-1 | NA | CATSETGTDTDTQYF | TGTGCCACCAGTGAAACCGGGACTGACACAGATACGCAGTATTTT